Listed here are 24 T cell receptor beta chains from one sample, sequenced in a study of shared clonotypes between healthy human individuals. This table comes from immunoSEQ multiplex PCR, and its TCRdb copy is limited to in-frame clones, with some not included. The sample contains 2 million to 2.5 million clones, 85% to 95% of which appear only once. The sample was naive CD4+ T cells sorted from blood. This sample's subset: CD45RA+ positively selected. Receptors were obtained from a man aged 18-30 years in good health.

The chain combines TRBV27 with TRBJ2-6; D is unresolved. Trimming took 0 bases from V and 2 from J, leaving 11 bases between them. Per germline, CDR1 MNHEY and CDR2 SMNVEV (reference sequence). This CDR3 is 17 amino acids long. Here the CDR3 reads CASSLSGASAGANVLTF. The CDR3 DNA reads as TGTGCCAGCAGTTTATCAGGAGCGAGCGCTGGGGCCAACGTCCTGACTTTC.

The V gene is TRBV28, the J gene TRBJ1-4; D gene ambiguous. The CDR3 runs 12 residues. The V end lost 5 bases, the J end lost 10 bases, and 11 bases lay between the germline ends. Germline CDR1 is MDHEN and CDR2 is SYDVKM. The CDR3 here is CASSRALGKLFF. The CDR3 DNA reads as TGTGCCAGCAGTCGGGCCTTGGGAAAACTGTTTTTT.

The sample holds a few counts of this clone. J is TRBJ2-7 and V is TRBV6-5, with 9 positions matching TRBD1. The trim removed 4 bases at V and 3 bases at J, leaving 4 bases unmatched. CDR1 and CDR2 (germline): MNHEY, SVGAGI. The CDR3 spans 14 residues. This CDR3 is CASSSGTGLYEQYF. As DNA, the CDR3 is TGTGCCAGCAGTTCCGGGACAGGGCTCTACGAGCAGTACTTC.

This clone was observed a handful of times. Other DNA sequences in the sample encode the same CDR3. The rearrangement links TRBV18 to TRBJ1-2; D is perhaps TRBD1 (5 bases). Germline lookup yields CDR1 KGHSH and CDR2 LQKENI. V dropped 3 bases and J dropped 2 bases, with 7 bases sitting between them. The CDR3 has 13 residues. The CDR3 protein is CASSPDRNYGYTF. CDR3 DNA sequence: TGTGCCAGCTCACCCGACAGAAACTATGGCTACACCTTC.

The rearrangement uses TRBV6-5 and TRBJ2-7; TRBD2 might be the D (6 bases). Looked up from germline, CDR1 is MNHEY and CDR2 is SVGAGI. Trimming removed 2 bases at V and 4 bases at J, with 15 bases between. This CDR3 region has 15 residues. This CDR3 is CASSYGSLASYEQYF. Here the CDR3 DNA reads TGTGCCAGCAGTTACGGGAGTCTAGCGTCTTACGAGCAGTACTTC.

The chain joins TRBV6-1 to TRBJ2-7, with D possibly called TRBD1 or TRBD2 (5 bases each). V lost 2 bases and J lost 8, with 16 bases in between. The CDR3 sequence is 14 residues long. From germline, CDR1 is MNHNS and CDR2 SASEGT. In nucleotides, the CDR3 is TGTGCCAGCAGTGAAACCCAAACCCGGGGCCAGCAGTACTTC. Protein product: CASSETQTRGQQYF.

This chain joins TRBV30 and TRBJ2-7, with D maybe TRBD1 (5 bases). Trimming shortened V by 3 bases and J by 1 base, and 10 bases separated the two germline ends. Germline V gives CDR1 GTSNPN, CDR2 SVGIG (reference sequence). The CDR3 extends over 13 amino acids. The CDR3 reads CAWRQAPSYEQYF. CDR3 bases: TGTGCCTGGAGACAGGCCCCTTCCTACGAGCAGTACTTC.

This clone was detected once. The rearrangement joins TRBV7-8 to TRBJ2-7; D unresolved. V was pared by 1 base and J by 5 bases, with 9 bases between. This CDR3 has 13 residues. Germline V gene data show CDR1 as SGHVS and CDR2 as FQNEAQ. CDR3 coding DNA: TGTGCCAGCAGCTTAGGTTGGCGCGACGAGCAGTACTTC. Translated, it gives CASSLGWRDEQYF. Combining the CDR3 with reference TRBV7-8 and TRBJ2-7 gives the whole variable domain GAGVSQSPRYKVAKRGQDVALRCDPISGHVSLFWYQQALGQGPEFLTYFQNEAQLDKSGLPSDRFFAERPEGSVSTLKIQRTQQEDSAVYLCASSLGWRDEQYFGPGTRLTVT.

V is TRBV5-6 and J is TRBJ2-1; D possibly corresponds to TRBD2 (6 bases). V gave up 3 bases and J gave up 7 bases, with 14 bases separating them. The CDR3 spans 14 residues. Germline assignment: CDR1 SGHDT and CDR2 YYEEEE. The CDR3 nucleotides read TGTGCCAGCAGCTGGAGGGCAGCGTGGAATGAGCAGTTCTTC. Translated, it gives CASSWRAAWNEQFF.

This rearrangement joins TRBV6-6 to TRBJ2-7, with a weak D call TRBD2 (6 bases). Germline V gene data show CDR1 as MNHNY and CDR2 as SVGAGI (reference sequence). The ends were cut back, 6 bases at V and 7 bases at J, with 19 bases in the middle. The CDR3 contains 14 residues. The CDR3 reads CASRTGTQPREQYF. Here the CDR3 DNA reads TGTGCCAGCAGAACCGGGACTCAACCTAGGGAGCAGTACTTC.

V gene TRBV11-1 combines with J gene TRBJ2-3; D is possibly TRBD1 (6 bases). The CDR3 is 14 residues long. Germline lookup yields CDR1 SGHAT and CDR2 FQDESV (reference sequence). Trimming left V 5 bases short and J 1 base short, with 10 bases between. The CDR3 DNA is TGTGCCAGCAGCAGGGGGTTAGGCACAGATACGCAGTATTTT. It translates to CASSRGLGTDTQYF.

The V gene is TRBV6-5, the J gene TRBJ2-5, with a tentative D call TRBD2 (6 bases). Germline-derived CDR1 and CDR2 are MNHEY and SVGAGI. Trimming shortened V by 2 bases and J by 1 base, and 14 bases separated the two germline ends. The CDR3 sequence is 16 residues long. CDR3 DNA sequence: TGTGCCAGCAGTTACGGGGCGGGGATACCCCAAGAGACCCAGTACTTC. It is translated as CASSYGAGIPQETQYF.

This chain uses TRBV5-1 with TRBJ2-7, with 9 bases identical to TRBD1. The CDR3 contains 16 residues. Germline CDR1 reads SGHRS; CDR2 reads YFSETQ. The junction had 8 bases not matched to a gene; V was cut back by 0 bases and J by 4 bases. The DNA for the CDR3 is TGCGCCAGCAGCTTGGGAAGGTGGACAGGGGTTTACGAGCAGTACTTC. Encoded protein: CASSLGRWTGVYEQYF.

The gene calls are TRBV2 and TRBJ1-5; 7 bases are shared with TRBD1. The V gene end was trimmed by 6 bases and the J gene end by 0 bases; junction bases not matched to a gene: 8. CDR1 is SNHLY and CDR2 is FYNNEI in the germline V gene. The CDR3 length is 16 residues. The CDR3 nucleotides are TGTGCCAGCAGGGTCACAGGGGCTAATAGCAATCAGCCCCAGCATTTT. Protein: CASRVTGANSNQPQHF.

On this clone itself: A read error is possible here, since a much larger clone lies one base away. Other DNA sequences from this sample encode an identical CDR3 as well. The rearrangement links TRBV7-2 to TRBJ1-1; D is undetermined. This CDR3 comprises 14 residues. V was cut by 1 base and J by 0 bases, with 6 bases left in between. CDR1 SGHTA and CDR2 FQGNSA come from the germline V gene. The CDR3 bases are TGTGCCAGCAGCTTAGGGCACCTGAACACTGAAGCTTTCTTT. It codes for CASSLGHLNTEAFF.

This chain links TRBV7-2 with TRBJ2-1; the D gene is possibly TRBD2 (6 bases). The CDR3 length is 16 residues. CDR1 is SGHTA, CDR2 FQGNSA, per germline. Trimming cost V 1 base and J 2 bases, with 12 bases left between them. This CDR3 reads CASSLEGTLPYNEQFF. For the CDR3, the DNA is TGTGCCAGCAGCTTAGAAGGGACTCTTCCCTACAATGAGCAGTTCTTC.

Comments on this clone: The junction shows a germline mismatch at one end, possibly a read error. The rearrangement joins TRBV5-4 to TRBJ2-1; D is unclear. The germline V gene has CDR1 SGHNT and CDR2 YYREEE (reference sequence). This CDR3 has 14 residues. CDR3 amino acids: CASSTYTLFRHLLF. The DNA of the CDR3 is TGTGCCAGCAGCACCTATACCCTTTTCCGGCACCTCCTCTTC.

The rearrangement uses TRBV5-1 and TRBJ1-1; no clear D. Trimming left V 3 bases short and J 1 base short, with 7 bases between. This CDR3 has 13 residues. The germline CDR1 and CDR2 sequences are SGHRS and YFSETQ. This chain's CDR3 is CASSSSPNTEAFF. As DNA, the CDR3 is TGCGCCAGCAGCTCTTCCCCGAACACTGAAGCTTTCTTT.

The V and J genes are TRBV28 and TRBJ2-3, with D unclear. V was pared by 6 bases and J by 0 bases, with 16 bases between. Per germline, CDR1 MDHEN and CDR2 SYDVKM. The CDR3 runs to 16 residues. Written as DNA, the CDR3 is TGTGCCAGCAGCCTTGGGGTGGCGCCTAGCACAGATACGCAGTATTTT. Its protein product is CASSLGVAPSTDTQYF.

The J gene is TRBJ2-7, the V gene TRBV15; 14 nucleotides match TRBD2. This CDR3 has 16 residues. Germline V gene sequence: CDR1 LNHNV, CDR2 YYDKDF (reference sequence). The V segment lost 2 bases and the J segment 5 bases; nucleotides outside the gene matches: 5. The CDR3: CATSRWTSGRPHEQYF. The CDR3 nucleotides read TGTGCCACCAGCAGATGGACTAGCGGGAGGCCCCACGAGCAGTACTTC.

The genes are TRBV19 and TRBJ1-2, with 8 bases fitting TRBD1. With V trimmed by 4 bases and J by 2 bases, 6 bases remained unmatched. The CDR3 runs 15 residues. Germline loops: CDR1 LNHDA, CDR2 SQIVND (reference sequence). The CDR3 sequence is CASSTGQGVNYGYTF. In DNA form, the CDR3 reads TGTGCCAGTAGTACCGGACAGGGCGTCAACTATGGCTACACCTTC.

On this clone itself: Other nucleotide sequences from this sample produce the same CDR3. The CDR3 bases are TGTGCCAGCAGCTTAGACAGGGGCTACGAGCAGTACTTC. Amino acids: CASSLDRGYEQYF. This sequence joins TRBV7-8 and TRBJ2-7; 7 bases map to TRBD1. Germline V CDR1 and CDR2: SGHVS, FQNEAQ. CDR3 length equals 13 residues. J lost 3 bases, V lost 1 base, and 0 bases had no gene match.

The CDR3 sequence is CAISSGDVNEQFF. CDR3 DNA: TGTGCCATCAGTTCAGGTGATGTTAATGAGCAGTTCTTC. This rearrangement joins TRBV10-3 to TRBJ2-1, with no clear D. The CDR3 runs to 13 residues. The germline gives CDR1 ENHRY, CDR2 SYGVKD. The V end lost 5 bases, the J end lost 7 bases, and 12 bases lay between the germline ends.

On this clone: The sample contains more than one DNA sequence encoding this CDR3. The V gene is TRBV5-1, the J gene TRBJ2-7; D possibly corresponds to TRBD2 (5 bases). Trimming stripped 3 bases from V and 3 bases from J, with 13 bases between. Germline V gives CDR1 SGHRS, CDR2 YFSETQ. This CDR3 comprises 14 residues. The CDR3 DNA follows: TGCGCCAGCAGCTCTACAGCTGGAGGCTACGAGCAGTACTTC. It codes for CASSSTAGGYEQYF.